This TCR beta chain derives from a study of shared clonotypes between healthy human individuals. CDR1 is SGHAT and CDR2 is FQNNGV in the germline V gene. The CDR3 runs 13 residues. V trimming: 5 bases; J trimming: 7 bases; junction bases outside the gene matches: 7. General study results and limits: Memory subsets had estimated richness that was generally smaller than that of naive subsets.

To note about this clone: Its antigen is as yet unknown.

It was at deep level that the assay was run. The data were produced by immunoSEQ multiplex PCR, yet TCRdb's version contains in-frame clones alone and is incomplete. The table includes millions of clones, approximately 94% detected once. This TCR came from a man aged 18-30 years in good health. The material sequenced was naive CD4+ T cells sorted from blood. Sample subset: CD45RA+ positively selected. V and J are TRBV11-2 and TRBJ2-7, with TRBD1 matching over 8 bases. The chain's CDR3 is CASSPGTGSEQYF. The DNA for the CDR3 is TGTGCCAGCAGCCCCGGGACAGGCTCTGAGCAGTACTTC.